These T cell receptor beta chains were read from a single sample in a study of cytomegalovirus exposure and HLA in healthy donors. Produced via immunoSEQ multiplex PCR; TCRdb's table is partial and in-frame only. The sample has 150,000 to 200,000 clones; 73% are singletons. The sequencing sample was made of PBMCs. The source is a woman in her twenties or thirties in good health and CMV-seronegative. The CDR3 runs from the conserved cysteine through the conserved F or W. The order of the fields is D gene, V gene, J gene, CDR3 protein. A D gene is named only where the DNA matches it firmly.

>TRBD1|TRBV10-2|TRBJ1-4
CASSRDRTNEKLFF
>.|TRBV2|TRBJ2-1
CASRLAPEQFF
>.|TRBV6-5|TRBJ1-1
CASSYSGQLNTEAFF
>.|TRBV7-9|TRBJ1-1
CASSLARGLGMNTEAFF
>TRBD1|TRBV4-2|TRBJ1-3
CASSQREVEGALSLYF
>.|TRBV29-1|TRBJ1-1
CSVDRGSTEAFF
>TRBD2|TRBV4-2|TRBJ2-6
CASSQDRQRGGPGANVLTF
>TRBD1|TRBV28|TRBJ2-3
CASPPFPGQGFADTQYF
>TRBD1|TRBV4-2|TRBJ2-7
CASTYTQGADEQYF
>.|TRBV14|TRBJ2-5
CASSQEHSQETQYF
>TRBD1|TRBV19|TRBJ1-5
CASSIMWTGGTDSNQPQHF
>.|TRBV11-3|TRBJ2-7
CASSQHGSRPDEQYF
>.|TRBV5-1|TRBJ1-4
CASSSGGGHNEKLFF
>TRBD2|TRBV4-3|TRBJ2-1
CASSQDGGGIYNEQFF
>.|TRBV5-4|TRBJ2-4
CASSLGLAKNIQYF
>TRBD1|TRBV6-5|TRBJ1-1
CASSRQGEAFF
>.|TRBV7-9|TRBJ1-2
CASSLDIPGHRGYTF
>TRBD2|TRBV9|TRBJ2-3
CASSPGVAGFEDTQYF
>TRBD2|TRBV10-2|TRBJ2-3
CASSTSGGRTDTQYF
>TRBD2|TRBV29-1|TRBJ2-7
CSVEDRPSGGLIYEQYF
>.|TRBV5-4|TRBJ2-7
CASSLAGVPSYEQYF
>TRBD1|TRBV2|TRBJ1-5
CASSEQGARVQPQHF
>TRBD1|TRBV7-9|TRBJ2-7
CASSLSGQFNEQYF
>.|TRBV19|TRBJ1-2
CASSIWSGQLSNYGYTF
>TRBD2|TRBV18|TRBJ2-1
CASTKWLSSGDYNEQFF
>.|TRBV4-1|TRBJ1-5
CASSQGPPGGGYSNQPQHF
>TRBD1|TRBV19|TRBJ1-1
CASSRQGLNTEAFF
>.|TRBV7-2|TRBJ1-4
CASSLSTGRVNEKLFF
>TRBD2|TRBV27|.
CASRRVAGGNYEQYF
>TRBD2|TRBV5-1|TRBJ2-3
CASSLVLAGEDTQYF
>TRBD1|TRBV12-5|TRBJ2-7
CASGLGQGATYEQYF
>TRBD2|TRBV4-2|TRBJ2-1
CASSQDWGTSGIHEQFF
>TRBD1|TRBV6-6|TRBJ2-7
CASSPTGTTYEQYF
>.|TRBV7-9|TRBJ2-7
CASSLTGMGVEYEQYF
>.|TRBV19|TRBJ2-7
CASSSTGNGYEQYF
>.|TRBV7-6|TRBJ1-3
CASSLVGGPVSGNTIYF
>.|TRBV6-1|TRBJ2-5
CASSVIQEETQYF
>TRBD1|TRBV7-6|TRBJ1-1
CASSSGDRAGTEAFF
>.|TRBV6-6|TRBJ2-6
CASSYWGDSGANVLTF
>.|TRBV6-6|TRBJ1-3
CASSYSAGLFGNTIYF
>.|TRBV29-1|TRBJ2-1
CSVGDVRSLYNEQFF
>.|TRBV19|TRBJ1-2
CASSIAAGPTYGYTF